The 4 T cell receptor beta chains below all came from one sample that was sequenced in a study of human T cells and chemical hapten exposure. The time point denotes: patch test 3, about 24 weeks after DPC sensitization. The treatment here: therapeutic diphenylcyclopropenone sensitization with weekly scalp DPC. From the RACE reads, TCRdb called clonotypes with MiXCR, one entry per CDR3 protein. Here the sample spans 75,000 to 90,000 distinct CDR3 sequences, about 10% being singletons. Source: whole blood, taken in connection with sensitization to the hapten diphenylcyclopropenone (DPC). The origin of the receptors is a woman aged 45 to 65 with alopecia areata. Some clones in this sample may be carry-over from other donors' samples.

The chain recombines TRBV6-1 with TRBJ1-6; D gene ambiguous. Looked up from germline, CDR1 is MNHNS and CDR2 is SASEGT. This CDR3 contains 11 residues. The V end was cut by 6 bases, the J end by 5 bases, with 2 bases between. The DNA of the CDR3 is TGTGCCAGCAGGGATAATTCACCCCTCCACTTT. Translated, it gives CASRDNSPLHF.

The chain joins TRBV30 to TRBJ2-3; 8 positions agree with TRBD2. V gave up 0 bases and J gave up 4 bases; unmatched junction bases: 3. This CDR3 has 14 residues. Per the germline V gene, CDR1 is GTSNPN and CDR2 is SVGIG (reference sequence). CDR3 in amino acids: CAWSVSAGADTQYF. The CDR3 nucleotides read TGTGCCTGGAGTGTATCAGCGGGAGCAGATACGCAGTATTTT. The whole variable domain, remainder taken from reference TRBV30 and TRBJ2-3, is SQTIHQWPATLVQPVGSPLSLECTVEGTSNPNLYWYRQAAGRGLQLLFYSVGIGQISSEVPQNLSASRPQDRQFILSSKKLLLSDSGFYLCAWSVSAGADTQYFGPGTRLTVL.

This clonotype has ten or more counts. V and J are TRBV19 and TRBJ1-5, with D possibly TRBD1 on 6 matching bases. Germline CDR1 and CDR2: LNHDA and SQIVND (reference sequence). The CDR3 is made up of 13 amino acids. Trimming left V 3 bases short and J 8 bases short, with 11 bases between. DNA of the CDR3: TGTGCCAGTAGTATGGGGGCGAGGGAGCCCCAGCATTTT. Protein: CASSMGAREPQHF.

This clonotype was recorded many times. This sequence joins TRBV12-3 or TRBV12-4 and TRBJ2-5, with TRBD1 identical over 9 bases. The ends lost 1 base at V and 2 bases at J; junction bases unmatched: 5. CDR3 length equals 16 residues. DNA of the CDR3: TGTGCCAGCAGTTTAGGGGACAGGGACCATCAAGAGACCCAGTACTTC. Encoded protein: CASSLGDRDHQETQYF.